Shown below are 20 T cell receptor beta chains from a single sample sequenced in a study of Tregs in tolerant kidney transplant recipients. Using immunoSEQ multiplex PCR, the repertoire was profiled, and TCRdb retains in-frame clones only, with some absent. The sample includes about 240,000 clones, 80% to 85% of them seen just once. The sample taken for sequencing was CD4+ T cells from blood. These receptors came from a human donor in good health.

The rearrangement links TRBV7-9 to TRBJ1-2, with 8 bases matching TRBD1. With 1 base clipped from V and 8 bases from J, the junction kept 3 bases outside the gene matches. The length of the CDR3 is 13 residues. Germline CDR1 and CDR2: SEHNR and FQNEAQ (reference sequence). The CDR3 bases are TGTGCCAGCAGCTTAGAGGACAGGGTCGGCTACACCTTC. This sequence encodes CASSLEDRVGYTF.

In its sample, this clone was seen once. V and J are TRBV7-9 and TRBJ1-2; D not certain. The V and J ends lost 5 bases and 8 bases respectively, with 12 bases between them. This CDR3 comprises 12 residues. CDR1 is SEHNR, CDR2 FQNEAQ, per germline (reference sequence). The CDR3 spells CASSPLTPGYTF. DNA of the CDR3: TGTGCCAGCAGCCCCCTCACCCCAGGCTACACCTTC.

On this clone: The sample contains more than one DNA sequence encoding this CDR3. CDR3 loop: CASSRQGGNQPQHF. The CDR3 coding sequence is TGTGCCAGCAGCCGACAGGGAGGCAATCAGCCCCAGCATTTT. The chain recombines TRBV6-5 with TRBJ1-5; 7 positions match TRBD1. The CDR3 covers 14 residues. With 6 bases clipped from V and 2 bases from J, the junction kept 4 bases outside the gene matches. CDR1 is MNHEY and CDR2 is SVGAGI in the germline V gene.

The genes are TRBV30 and TRBJ1-5, with D unresolved. Germline V gene lookup returns CDR1 GTSNPN and CDR2 SVGIG (reference sequence). Trimming removed 1 base from V and 3 bases from J, with 4 bases in between. The CDR3 contains 12 residues. The CDR3 nucleotides read TGTGCCTGGAGTGGAAACAATCAGCCCCAGCATTTT. Translation: CAWSGNNQPQHF.

The chain uses TRBV6-6 and TRBJ1-2, with TRBD1 matching over 12 bases. After removal of 2 bases from V and 7 bases from J, the junction contained 5 bases not matched to a gene. Germline loops: CDR1 MNHNY, CDR2 SVGAGI (reference sequence). The CDR3 consists of 15 residues. The CDR3 loop is CASSYAGQGAGGYTF. The CDR3 coding sequence is TGTGCCAGCAGTTACGCGGGACAGGGGGCAGGTGGCTACACCTTC.

The J gene is TRBJ1-4, the V gene TRBV5-4; a weak D match, TRBD1 (5 bases). V was cut by 3 bases and J by 5 bases, with 11 bases left in between. In germline, CDR1 is SGHNT, CDR2 YYREEE (reference sequence). The CDR3 contains 14 residues. This CDR3 reads CASSSGLQNEKLFF. The CDR3 nucleotides read TGTGCCAGCAGCTCGGGACTGCAAAATGAAAAACTGTTTTTT.

The chain joins TRBV14 to TRBJ2-1; 10 bases are a match to TRBD2. Germline V gene data show CDR1 as SGHDN and CDR2 as FVKESK. With 4 bases clipped from V and 1 base from J, the junction kept 7 bases outside the gene matches. The CDR3 has 17 amino acids. CDR3 coding DNA: TGTGCCAGCAGCCCCATGACTAGCGGGTTGTCCTACAATGAGCAGTTCTTC. Protein sequence: CASSPMTSGLSYNEQFF.

The chain employs TRBV30 and TRBJ1-2; possible D gene TRBD1, 6 bases. The V end lost 8 bases, the J end lost 4 bases, and 20 bases lay between the germline ends. CDR3 size: 14 residues. Germline values: CDR1 GTSNPN, CDR2 SVGIG (reference sequence). This CDR3 is CARRGAARSYGYTF. DNA for the CDR3: TGTGCCCGTCGGGGGGCGGCGCGGAGCTATGGCTACACCTTC.

This clone has only one observation. The rearrangement links TRBV14 to TRBJ2-2, with D possibly called TRBD1 or TRBD2 (6 bases each). The CDR3 contains 16 residues. The germline gives CDR1 SGHDN, CDR2 FVKESK. V lost 2 bases and J lost 6, with 16 bases in between. The CDR3 here is CASSQRLGGDPGELFF. The CDR3 DNA reads TGTGCCAGCAGCCAAAGGTTGGGGGGCGATCCCGGGGAGCTGTTTTTT.

The chain is built from TRBV7-2 and TRBJ2-4; D remains unclear. This CDR3 has 16 amino acids. In germline, CDR1 is SGHTA, CDR2 FQGNSA. Trimming took 4 bases from V and 2 from J, leaving 15 bases between them. The CDR3 spells CASSSEGRPSKNIQYF. CDR3 bases: TGTGCCAGCAGCTCGGAAGGTCGACCTTCCAAAAACATTCAGTACTTC.

The chain recombines TRBV5-1 with TRBJ2-5, with D perhaps matching TRBD1 (6 bases). The CDR3 extends over 14 amino acids. Trimming pared 1 base from V and 3 bases from J, leaving 10 bases between. Germline V gives CDR1 SGHRS, CDR2 YFSETQ. The CDR3: CASSLFAGEETQYF. The CDR3 DNA is TGCGCCAGCAGCTTGTTCGCAGGGGAAGAGACCCAGTACTTC.

The V and J genes are TRBV6-5 and TRBJ1-6, with D hard to call. CDR1 and CDR2 (germline): MNHEY, SVGAGI. The CDR3 spans 13 residues. The germline V and J ends were trimmed by 5 bases and 7 bases, with 9 bases remaining between them. The CDR3 protein is CASSEFYNSPLHF. The CDR3 DNA reads TGTGCCAGCAGTGAATTCTACAATTCACCCCTCCACTTT.

The rearrangement joins TRBV6-4 to TRBJ2-1; D is perhaps TRBD2 (5 bases). The germline V gene encodes CDR1 MRHNA and CDR2 SNTAGT. V shed 0 bases and J shed 6 bases, with 12 bases lying between them. CDR3 length: 15 residues. CDR3 sequence (DNA): TGTGCCAGCAGTGACTCATGGATAGCGAGCAATGAGCAGTTCTTC. Encoded protein: CASSDSWIASNEQFF.

The chain recombines TRBV30 with TRBJ2-5; D call uncertain. The CDR3 is made up of 17 amino acids. Germline values: CDR1 GTSNPN, CDR2 SVGIG (reference sequence). With 2 bases removed from V and 5 bases from J, the gap between germline ends came to 24 bases. The DNA for the CDR3 is TGTGCCTGGAGTTCTCTCACTCGACGGGCCCCGGCGGAGACCCAGTACTTC. This codes for CAWSSLTRRAPAETQYF.

The chain is built from TRBV5-1 and TRBJ2-7; perhaps D is TRBD1 or TRBD2 (6 bases each). The V end was cut by 0 bases, the J end by 3 bases, with 13 bases between. Germline-derived CDR1 and CDR2 are SGHRS and YFSETQ. This CDR3 is built from 15 residues. CDR3 region: CASSLAGGPLYEQYF. The DNA of the CDR3 is TGCGCCAGCAGCTTGGCCGGGGGCCCTCTCTACGAGCAGTACTTC. Filled out from reference TRBV5-1 and TRBJ2-7, the complete variable domain reads KAGVTQTPRYLIKTRGQQVTLSCSPISGHRSVSWYQQTPGQGLQFLFEYFSETQRNKGNFPGRFSGRQFSNSRSEMNVSTLELGDSALYLCASSLAGGPLYEQYFGPGTRLTVT.

The J gene is TRBJ2-5, the V gene TRBV18, with D unresolved. The V end lost 1 base, the J end lost 3 bases, and 9 bases lay between the germline ends. Germline V gives CDR1 KGHSH, CDR2 LQKENI. The CDR3 spans 14 residues. CDR3 protein: CASSPLADKETQYF. CDR3 sequence (DNA): TGTGCCAGCTCACCACTGGCAGATAAAGAGACCCAGTACTTC.

This clone was detected a few times. This chain links TRBV5-5 with TRBJ2-3; 12 bases align to TRBD2. From germline, CDR1 is SGHKS and CDR2 YYEKEE (reference sequence). The CDR3 totals 18 residues. The V gene end was trimmed by 4 bases and the J gene end by 5 bases; junction bases not matched to a gene: 14. This CDR3 is CASSQAGLAGLGEDTQYF. The CDR3 DNA reads TGTGCCAGCAGCCAAGCCGGACTAGCGGGACTAGGGGAAGATACGCAGTATTTT.

V and J are TRBV4-1 and TRBJ2-3; D unresolved. The V gene's germline CDR1 is MGHRA and CDR2 YSYEKL. Trimming took off 1 base at V and 7 bases at J, with 6 bases between the two ends. The CDR3 sequence is 12 residues long. CDR3 DNA: TGCGCCAGCAGCCAAGTGTTAAATACGCAGTATTTT. It codes for CASSQVLNTQYF.

CDR3 bases: TGTGCCAGCAGTGCAGGGGGGGGAGAAAAACTGTTTTTT. This encodes CASSAGGGEKLFF. This chain uses TRBV2 with TRBJ1-4; 7 bases agree with TRBD1. Germline CDR1 is SNHLY and CDR2 is FYNNEI. CDR3 length equals 13 residues. V lost 4 bases and J lost 8; bases outside the gene matches: 4.

Only one count was recorded for this clone. The chain is built from TRBV9 and TRBJ2-2; 8 bases line up with TRBD1. Losses at the gene ends were 1 base for V and 6 bases for J; bases not matched to a gene: 5. The CDR3 has 15 residues. Germline CDR1 is SGDLS and CDR2 is YYNGEE. CDR3 nucleotides: TGTGCCAGCAGCGTAATGGACAGGGTTTCCGGGGAGCTGTTTTTT. Its translation: CASSVMDRVSGELFF.